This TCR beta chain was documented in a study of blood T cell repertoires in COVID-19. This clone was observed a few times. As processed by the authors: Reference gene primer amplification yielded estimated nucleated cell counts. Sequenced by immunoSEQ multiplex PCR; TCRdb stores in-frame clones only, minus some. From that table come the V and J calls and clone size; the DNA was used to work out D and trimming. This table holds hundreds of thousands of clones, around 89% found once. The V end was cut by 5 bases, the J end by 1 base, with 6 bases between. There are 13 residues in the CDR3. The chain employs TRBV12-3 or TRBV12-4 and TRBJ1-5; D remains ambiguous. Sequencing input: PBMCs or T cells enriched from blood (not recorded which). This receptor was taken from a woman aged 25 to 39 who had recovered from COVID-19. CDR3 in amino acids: CASSPSSNQPQHF. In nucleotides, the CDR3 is TGTGCCAGCAGTCCGAGCAGCAATCAGCCCCAGCATTTT.